This T cell receptor (beta chain) comes out of a study of OX40 agonist ivuxolimab in advanced cancers. Turning to the study itself: Intravenous ivuxolimab at 0.01 to 10 mg/kg was given to patients every 2 weeks. From 23 to 79 years was the age range, with a mean of approximately 63 years, and around 84% were male.

The CDR3 runs to 15 residues. CDR1 and CDR2 from the germline V gene are SGHRS and YFSETQ. The V end lost 1 base, the J end lost 0 bases, and 7 bases lay between the germline ends. Study results and limitations: By week 6 at 0.1 to 3.0 mg/kg, blood CD4+ and CD8+ T cells had expanded clonally. Among the lowest levels of clonal expansion were found in partial responders at 0.1-3.0 mg/kg.

Measured with immunoSEQ multiplex PCR; TCRdb has only the in-frame clones, and not every one. The sample lists around 70,000 clones, roughly four fifths occurring once. As to this clone: The antigen remains undetermined.

This TCR was sampled from an adult with an advanced solid tumor such as melanoma, head and neck, liver or kidney cancer. Sequenced material: CD4+ or CD8+ T cells sorted from blood, taken in a trial of the OX40 agonist ivuxolimab. The J gene is TRBJ1-4, the V gene TRBV5-1; D is uncertain. CDR3 amino acids: CASSLNGATNEKLFF. CDR3 sequence (DNA): TGCGCCAGCAGCTTGAACGGGGCAACTAATGAAAAACTGTTTTTT.